This passage covers 13 T cell receptor beta chains from one sample sequenced in a study of pediatric ulcerative colitis. The rectum was sampled with one to two pinch biopsies at colonoscopy. The repertoire was sequenced with immunoSEQ multiplex PCR; TCRdb's copy has only in-frame clones and lacks some. The repertoire holds fewer than 30,000 clones, with approximately 71% as singletons. The sequencing input was gut tissue. All receptors come from a boy younger than 18 with severe ulcerative colitis.

The rearrangement uses TRBV27 and TRBJ2-1; no reliable D call. Germline V gives CDR1 MNHEY, CDR2 SMNVEV (reference sequence). The CDR3 runs to 11 residues. V was shortened by 2 bases and J by 9 bases, with 5 bases between the two germline ends. CDR3 sequence reads: CASSLVGEQFF. CDR3 coding DNA: TGTGCCAGCAGTTTAGTCGGTGAGCAGTTCTTC.

This chain connects TRBV29-1 to TRBJ2-7; no firm D call. This CDR3 is 13 amino acids long. Germline values: CDR1 SQVTM, CDR2 ANQGSEA. V lost 5 bases and J lost 3, with 14 bases in between. As DNA, the CDR3 is TGCAGCGTTCGCACCCCTGACGGCTACGAGCAGTACTTC. Translated: CSVRTPDGYEQYF.

V gene TRBV6-1 combines with J gene TRBJ1-2; a possible D gene is TRBD1 (6 bases). Trimming removed 4 bases at V and 4 bases at J, with 16 bases between. The length of the CDR3 is 15 residues. Per the germline V gene, CDR1 is MNHNS and CDR2 is SASEGT. CDR3 amino acids: CASSVQQGPLYGYTF. The CDR3 region has the DNA TGTGCCAGCAGTGTTCAACAGGGTCCCCTCTATGGCTACACCTTC.

This chain uses TRBV6-4 with TRBJ2-1; 11 nucleotides align to TRBD2. V was pared by 7 bases and J by 1 base, with 15 bases of the junction left unmatched. This CDR3 is built from 19 residues. The germline V gene has CDR1 MRHNA and CDR2 SNTAGT. The chain's CDR3 is CASNSRASGRLGSYNEQFF. The CDR3, as DNA: TGTGCCAGCAACTCAAGGGCTAGCGGGAGGTTGGGGTCCTACAATGAGCAGTTCTTC.

The chain combines TRBV19 with TRBJ1-1; possible D gene TRBD1, 5 bases. This CDR3 has 13 amino acids. Deletions cut 4 bases from V and 4 bases from J, with 10 bases between. Germline values: CDR1 LNHDA, CDR2 SQIVND (reference sequence). The CDR3 region has the DNA TGTGCCAGTAGTACAGGGAGCGGCACTGAAGCTTTCTTT. Amino acids: CASSTGSGTEAFF.

The V gene is TRBV25-1, the J gene TRBJ1-5, with D hard to call. The CDR3 extends over 14 amino acids. Germline CDR1 and CDR2: MGHDK and SYGVNS. V shed 2 bases and J shed 0 bases, with 5 bases lying between them. CDR3 DNA: TGTGCCAGCAGTGAAACCGTTAGCAATCAGCCCCAGCATTTT. It is translated as CASSETVSNQPQHF.

This clone has only a few counts. V is TRBV6-6 and J is TRBJ2-5; D unclear. Germline V gene data show CDR1 as MNHNY and CDR2 as SVGAGI (reference sequence). V was clipped by 6 bases and J by 5 bases, with 10 bases between them. The CDR3 loop spans 12 amino acids. CDR3: CASSLATETQYF. The CDR3 DNA is TGTGCCAGCAGCTTGGCAACGGAGACCCAGTACTTC.

This clone occurred a few times. V usage is TRBV23-1 and J usage is TRBJ2-7, with TRBD2 as a possible D gene (5 bases). TRBV23-1 is noted as an ORF with a role that remains uncertain. CDR3 size: 17 residues. V lost 0 bases to trimming and J lost 2 bases, with 17 bases between them. DNA for the CDR3: TGCGCCAGCAGTCAATCTTCCCGGAGGACCATGACCTACGAGCAGTACTTC. It yields the protein CASSQSSRRTMTYEQYF.

The chain is built from TRBV5-4 and TRBJ2-5, with D possibly TRBD2 on 5 matching bases. V lost 4 bases and J lost 7, with 14 bases in between. This CDR3 contains 13 residues. Germline V gene data show CDR1 as SGHNT and CDR2 as YYREEE (reference sequence). CDR3 region: CASSQILEGTQYF. In nucleotides, the CDR3 is TGTGCCAGCAGCCAAATATTAGAGGGGACCCAGTACTTC.

The V gene is TRBV7-2, the J gene TRBJ2-1, with 12 bases matching TRBD2. There are 17 residues in the CDR3. Germline CDR1 reads SGHTA; CDR2 reads FQGNSA. J was trimmed by 9 bases and V by 5 bases; bases with no gene match: 14. The CDR3 loop is CASSQSLAGGPLGEQFF. The CDR3 nucleotides are TGTGCCAGCAGCCAGTCCCTAGCGGGAGGGCCCCTTGGTGAGCAGTTCTTC.

V gene TRBV11-2 combines with J gene TRBJ2-7, with TRBD1 matching over 8 bases. CDR3 length: 13 amino acids. Germline lookup yields CDR1 SGHAT and CDR2 FQNNGV. V was clipped by 5 bases and J by 4 bases; unmatched bases: 4. As DNA, the CDR3 is TGTGCCAGCAGCCCCGGGACAGGATACGAGCAGTACTTC. It codes for CASSPGTGYEQYF.

This clone was counted a single time. This rearrangement joins TRBV2 to TRBJ1-1; the D gene is possibly TRBD1 (6 bases). V shed 7 bases and J shed 4 bases, with 16 bases lying between them. This CDR3 comprises 14 residues. Germline V gene data show CDR1 as SNHLY and CDR2 as FYNNEI. The CDR3 here is CASMAQGLSTEAFF. The DNA for the CDR3 is TGTGCCAGCATGGCACAGGGTTTGAGCACTGAAGCTTTCTTT. The whole variable domain, remainder taken from reference TRBV2 and TRBJ1-1, is EPEVTQTPSHQVTQMGQEVILRCVPISNHLYFYWYRQILGQKVEFLVSFYNNEISEKSEIFDDQFSVERPDGSNFTLKIRSTKLEDSAMYFCASMAQGLSTEAFFGQGTRLTVV.

The chain uses TRBV7-2 and TRBJ2-5, with 7 bases fitting TRBD2. The V gene end was trimmed by 3 bases and the J gene end by 5 bases; junction bases not matched to a gene: 12. The CDR3 runs 16 residues. Germline V gene lookup returns CDR1 SGHTA and CDR2 FQGNSA. The CDR3 DNA reads TGTGCCAGCAGCTTTCCCCCGGGGGGAGGAAGGGAGACCCAGTACTTC. This gives the protein CASSFPPGGGRETQYF.